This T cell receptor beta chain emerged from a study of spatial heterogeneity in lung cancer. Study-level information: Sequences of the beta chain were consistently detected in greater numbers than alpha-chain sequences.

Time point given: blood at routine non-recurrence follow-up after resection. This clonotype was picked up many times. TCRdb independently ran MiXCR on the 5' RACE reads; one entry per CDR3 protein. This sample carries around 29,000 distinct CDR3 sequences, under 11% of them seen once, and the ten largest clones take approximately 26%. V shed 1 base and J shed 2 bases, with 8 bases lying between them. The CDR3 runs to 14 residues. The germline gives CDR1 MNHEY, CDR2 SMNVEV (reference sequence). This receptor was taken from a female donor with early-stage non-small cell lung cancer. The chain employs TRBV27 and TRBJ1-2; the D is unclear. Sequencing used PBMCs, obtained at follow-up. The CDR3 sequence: CASSLLAGNYGYTF. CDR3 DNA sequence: TGTGCCAGCAGTTTATTGGCGGGAAACTATGGCTACACCTTC.